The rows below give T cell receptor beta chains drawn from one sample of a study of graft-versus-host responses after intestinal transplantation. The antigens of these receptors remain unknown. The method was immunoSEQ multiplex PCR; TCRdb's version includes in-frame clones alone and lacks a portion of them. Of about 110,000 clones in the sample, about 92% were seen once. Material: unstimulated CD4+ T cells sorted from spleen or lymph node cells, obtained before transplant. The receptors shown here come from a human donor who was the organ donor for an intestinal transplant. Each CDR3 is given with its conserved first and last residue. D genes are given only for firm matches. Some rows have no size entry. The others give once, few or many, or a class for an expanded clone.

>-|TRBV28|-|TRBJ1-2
CASSLPEIGGYTF
TGTGCCAGCAGTTTACCGGAAATTGGTGGCTACACCTTC
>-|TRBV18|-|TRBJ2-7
CASSPPGGYEQYF
TGTGCCAGCTCACCACCAGGAGGGTACGAGCAGTACTTC
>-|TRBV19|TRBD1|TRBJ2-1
CASSVWTGRRNEQFF
TGTGCCAGTAGTGTTTGGACAGGGAGAAGGAATGAGCAGTTCTTC
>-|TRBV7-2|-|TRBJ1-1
CASSSTVNTEAFF
TGTGCCAGCAGCTCGACAGTGAACACTGAAGCTTTCTTT
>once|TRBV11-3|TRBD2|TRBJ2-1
CASSLGLAGNEQFF
TGTGCCAGCAGCTTAGGACTAGCGGGCAATGAGCAGTTCTTC
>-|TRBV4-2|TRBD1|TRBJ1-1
CASSQDGTGGTEAFF
TGTGCCAGCAGCCAAGATGGGACAGGGGGGACTGAAGCTTTCTTT
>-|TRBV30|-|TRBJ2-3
CAWNRASTDTQYF
TGTGCCTGGAATAGGGCAAGCACAGATACGCAGTATTTT
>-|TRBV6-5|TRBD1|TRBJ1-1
CASSRGTAFEAFF
TGTGCCAGCAGTCGAGGGACAGCCTTTGAAGCTTTCTTT
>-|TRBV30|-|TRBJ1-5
CAWSVEDQPQHF
TGTGCCTGGAGTGTAGAAGATCAGCCCCAGCATTTT
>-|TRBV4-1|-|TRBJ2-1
CASSPGLAANEQFF
TGCGCCAGCAGCCCCGGGTTAGCGGCTAATGAGCAGTTCTTC
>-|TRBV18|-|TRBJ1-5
CASSPTGNSNQPQHF
TGTGCCAGCTCGCCGACAGGAAATAGCAATCAGCCCCAGCATTTT
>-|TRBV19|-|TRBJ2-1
CASSTTEGPDNEQFF
TGTGCCAGTAGTACGACGGAGGGGCCGGACAATGAGCAGTTCTTC
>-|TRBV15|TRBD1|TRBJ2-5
CATSRSWAKGGEETQYF
TGTGCCACCAGCCGATCTTGGGCGAAAGGGGGCGAGGAGACCCAGTACTTC
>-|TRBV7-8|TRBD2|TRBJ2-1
CASSYGLAGANEQFF
TGTGCCAGCAGCTACGGACTAGCGGGAGCCAATGAGCAGTTCTTC
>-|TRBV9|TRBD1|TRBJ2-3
CASSRLTGPDTQYF
TGTGCCAGCAGCAGGTTGACAGGGCCAGATACGCAGTATTTT
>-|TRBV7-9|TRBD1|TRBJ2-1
CASSPRQGAGGAQFF
TGTGCCAGCAGCCCGCGACAGGGTGCGGGCGGAGCGCAGTTCTTC
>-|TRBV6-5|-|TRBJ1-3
CASSRTASGNTIYF
TGTGCCAGCAGTCGGACAGCCTCTGGAAACACCATATATTTT
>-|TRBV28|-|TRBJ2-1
CASSLLPAGNEQFF
TGTGCCAGCAGTTTATTGCCCGCGGGGAATGAGCAGTTCTTC
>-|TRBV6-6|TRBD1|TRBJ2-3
CASSPQGSTDTQYF
TGTGCCAGCAGCCCACAGGGGAGCACAGATACGCAGTATTTT
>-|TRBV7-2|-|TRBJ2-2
CASSQGGTYTGELFF
TGTGCCAGCAGCCAAGGTGGGACCTACACCGGGGAGCTGTTTTTT
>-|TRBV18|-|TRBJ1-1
CASSPNLQVVNTEAFF
TGTGCCAGCTCACCCAACCTACAGGTCGTGAACACTGAAGCTTTCTTT
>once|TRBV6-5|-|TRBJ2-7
CASSQGLTYEQYF
TGTGCCAGCAGTCAAGGGTTAACCTACGAGCAGTACTTC
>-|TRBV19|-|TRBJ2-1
CASSIQRNEQFF
TGTGCCAGTAGTATCCAAAGAAATGAGCAGTTCTTC
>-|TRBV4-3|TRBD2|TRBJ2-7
CASLATSGAPDYEQYF
TGCGCCAGCCTCGCCACTAGCGGAGCCCCCGACTACGAGCAGTACTTC
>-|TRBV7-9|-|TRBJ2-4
CASSLGVGGAKNIQYF
TGTGCCAGCAGCTTAGGCGTGGGGGGAGCCAAAAACATTCAGTACTTC
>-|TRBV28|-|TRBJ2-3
CASSGHNTDTQYF
TGTGCCAGCAGTGGACACAACACAGATACGCAGTATTTT
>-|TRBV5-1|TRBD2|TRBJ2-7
CASSILAGGGYEQYF
TGCGCCAGCAGCATACTGGCGGGAGGGGGCTACGAGCAGTACTTC
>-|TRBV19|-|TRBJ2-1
CASSPLPGLGYNEQFF
TGTGCCAGTAGCCCTCTGCCGGGACTGGGCTACAATGAGCAGTTCTTC
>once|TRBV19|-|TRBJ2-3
CASSPWPGTDTQYF
TGTGCCAGTAGTCCTTGGCCTGGCACAGATACGCAGTATTTT
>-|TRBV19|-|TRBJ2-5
CASSIGLTYQETQYF
TGTGCCAGTAGTATTGGGCTAACCTACCAAGAGACCCAGTACTTC
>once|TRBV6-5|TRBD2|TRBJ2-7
CASSYPGLGSYEQYF
TGTGCCAGCAGTTACCCGGGACTAGGTAGCTACGAGCAGTACTTC
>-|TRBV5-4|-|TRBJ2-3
CASSPSLLSPSTDTQYF
TGTGCCAGCAGCCCCTCATTACTGAGTCCTAGCACAGATACGCAGTATTTT
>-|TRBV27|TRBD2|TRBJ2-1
CASSPTSGIYNEQFF
TGTGCCAGCAGCCCCACTAGCGGGATCTACAATGAGCAGTTCTTC
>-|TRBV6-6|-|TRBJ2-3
CASLQPRTDTQYF
TGTGCCAGCCTTCAGCCGCGGACAGATACGCAGTATTTT
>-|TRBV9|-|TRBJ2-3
CASSVEPSEHTDTQYF
TGTGCCAGCAGCGTAGAACCCTCGGAACACACAGATACGCAGTATTTT
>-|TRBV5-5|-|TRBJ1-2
CASSPGQGGYVKDGYTF
TGTGCCAGCAGCCCTGGGCAGGGTGGTTATGTTAAGGATGGCTACACCTTC
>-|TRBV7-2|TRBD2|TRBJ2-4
CASSDAGTSHWDIQYF
TGTGCCAGCAGCGATGCCGGGACTAGTCATTGGGACATTCAGTACTTC
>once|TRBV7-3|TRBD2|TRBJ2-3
CASSSLAGGGTDTQYF
TGTGCCAGCAGCTCGCTGGCGGGAGGAGGGACAGATACGCAGTATTTT
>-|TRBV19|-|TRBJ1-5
CASSIIGGNQPQHF
TGTGCCAGTAGTATAATCGGGGGGAACCAGCCCCAGCATTTT
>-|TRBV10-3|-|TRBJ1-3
CAISEDAGDMGNTIYF
TGTGCCATCAGTGAGGATGCCGGGGATATGGGAAACACCATATATTTT
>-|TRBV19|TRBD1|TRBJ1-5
CASHQPGQGYQPQHF
TGTGCCAGTCATCAACCGGGACAGGGATATCAGCCCCAGCATTTT
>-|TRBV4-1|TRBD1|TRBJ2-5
CASSQDVDRGIVTQYF
TGCGCCAGCAGCCAAGATGTCGACAGGGGGATAGTGACCCAGTACTTC
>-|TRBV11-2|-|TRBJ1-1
CASSLGTNTEAFF
TGTGCCAGCAGCTTAGGCACGAACACTGAAGCTTTCTTT
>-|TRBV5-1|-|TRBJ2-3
CASSLASVSTDTQYF
TGCGCCAGCAGCTTGGCCTCGGTGAGCACAGATACGCAGTATTTT
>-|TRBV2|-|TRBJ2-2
CASSGQGRTGELFF
TGTGCCAGCAGTGGGCAGGGACGAACCGGGGAGCTGTTTTTT
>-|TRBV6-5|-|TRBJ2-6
CASRLSGANVLTF
TGTGCCAGCAGACTCTCTGGGGCCAACGTCCTGACTTTC
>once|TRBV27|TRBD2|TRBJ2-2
CASRAGVTGELFF
TGTGCCAGCAGAGCGGGAGTGACCGGGGAGCTGTTTTTT
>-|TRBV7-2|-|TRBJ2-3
CASSPEIWTDTQYF
TGTGCCAGCAGCCCTGAGATTTGGACAGATACGCAGTATTTT
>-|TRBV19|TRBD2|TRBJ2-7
CASSMGSGRSYEQYF
TGTGCCAGTAGTATGGGTAGCGGGAGATCCTACGAGCAGTACTTC
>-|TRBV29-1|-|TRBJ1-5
CSVVFAGDQPQHF
TGCAGCGTTGTATTTGCAGGGGATCAGCCCCAGCATTTT
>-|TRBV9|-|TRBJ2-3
CASSVEGFADTQYF
TGTGCCAGCAGCGTAGAAGGGTTTGCAGATACGCAGTATTTT
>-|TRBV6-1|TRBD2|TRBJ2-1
CASSGLAGAYNEQFF
TGTGCCAGCAGTGGTCTAGCGGGAGCCTACAATGAGCAGTTCTTC
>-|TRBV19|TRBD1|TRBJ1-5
CASSQGAGNQPQHF
TGTGCCAGTTCTCAGGGGGCTGGCAATCAGCCCCAGCATTTT
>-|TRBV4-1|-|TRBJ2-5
CASSQVGAGRGKETQYF
TGCGCCAGCAGCCAAGTAGGCGCGGGACGAGGGAAAGAGACCCAGTACTTC
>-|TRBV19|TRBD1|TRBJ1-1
CASSGRQGVAEAFF
TGTGCCAGTAGTGGCCGACAGGGTGTGGCTGAAGCTTTCTTT
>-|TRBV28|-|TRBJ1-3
CASSLFRRVGNTIYF
TGTGCCAGCAGTTTATTTAGGAGGGTCGGAAACACCATATATTTT
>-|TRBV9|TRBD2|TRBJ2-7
CASSAGLAGYEQYF
TGTGCCAGCAGCGCCGGACTAGCGGGTTACGAGCAGTACTTC
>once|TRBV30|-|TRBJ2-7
CAWSRGGKQYF
TGTGCCTGGAGCAGGGGAGGAAAGCAGTACTTC
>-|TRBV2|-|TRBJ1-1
CASSPIGGVGTEAFF
TGTGCCAGCAGTCCTATTGGAGGGGTGGGCACTGAAGCTTTCTTT